Listed here is a single TCR beta chain. Its antigen is not identified. Healthy adults negative for HIV, lacking recent acute infections or vaccinations, served as donors. The sample comes from a study of shared clonotypes between healthy human individuals. Overall study results and limits: It was expected that sequencing depth would affect clonotype sharing among donors. Tissue TCR repertoires likely differ from these blood-only repertoires.

Germline CDR1 reads SGHAT; CDR2 reads FQNNGV. The CDR3 consists of 14 residues. The germline V and J ends were trimmed by 1 base and 0 bases, with 7 bases remaining between them. The input for sorted-subset replicate PCRs was approximately 200 ng DNA, 25,000 to 30,000 T cell genomes. The data were produced by immunoSEQ multiplex PCR, yet TCRdb's version contains in-frame clones alone and is incomplete. The repertoire includes 600,000 to 750,000 clones, about two thirds of them detected once, and around 2% sits in the top ten. The receptor was derived from a woman in her thirties in good health. Sequenced: memory CD4+ T cells sorted from blood. The subset is: CD45RA-negative fraction. The chain uses TRBV11-2 and TRBJ2-7; no clear D. The CDR3 region has the DNA TGTGCCAGCAGCTTAGTGGGGTACTCCTACGAGCAGTACTTC. Translated: CASSLVGYSYEQYF.